This T cell receptor beta chain was identified in a study of blood T cells in healthy people across ages. The study's findings and limits: When one million T cells were used, diversity estimates were thought to be underestimates.

This clonotype was observed a few times. What it binds is not known. The use of a sample-barcoded 5' primer and a J-beta primer mix characterized a second PCR of roughly 6 to 11 cycles. TCRdb re-derived calls from the 5' RACE reads in MiXCR, one entry per CDR3 protein. The sample lists around 750,000 distinct CDR3 sequences, about 53% seen once, with approximately 41% in the top ten. There are 16 residues in the CDR3. V was pared by 4 bases and J by 3 bases, with 9 bases of the junction left unmatched. Per the germline V gene, CDR1 is SGHRS and CDR2 is YFSETQ. The TCR sequence derives from an elderly man in good health. The sample taken for sequencing was blood. The chain recombines TRBV5-1 with TRBJ1-1, with 10 bases identical to TRBD1. The CDR3: CASSPRTGGIDTEAFF. The CDR3 DNA reads TGCGCCAGCAGCCCCCGGACAGGGGGAATTGACACTGAAGCTTTCTTT.